Listed here is a single T cell receptor (beta chain). The sample originates from a study of T cell responses to AZD1222 COVID-19 vaccine. TCRdb's copy holds only in-frame clones and misses some; the assay was immunoSEQ multiplex PCR. The table includes over 120,000 clones, around nine tenths detected once. The V end lost 5 bases, the J end lost 0 bases, and 9 bases lay between the germline ends. The CDR3 is 14 amino acids. CDR1 is LNHNV and CDR2 is YYDKDF in the germline V gene (reference sequence). This TCR was recovered from an adult in good health. The material sequenced was peripheral blood, taken on day 0 of AZD1222 vaccination. The chain uses TRBV15 and TRBJ2-3; D not certain. The CDR3 sequence: CATSPVPSTDTQYF. DNA for the CDR3: TGTGCCACCAGCCCAGTCCCGAGCACAGATACGCAGTATTTT.